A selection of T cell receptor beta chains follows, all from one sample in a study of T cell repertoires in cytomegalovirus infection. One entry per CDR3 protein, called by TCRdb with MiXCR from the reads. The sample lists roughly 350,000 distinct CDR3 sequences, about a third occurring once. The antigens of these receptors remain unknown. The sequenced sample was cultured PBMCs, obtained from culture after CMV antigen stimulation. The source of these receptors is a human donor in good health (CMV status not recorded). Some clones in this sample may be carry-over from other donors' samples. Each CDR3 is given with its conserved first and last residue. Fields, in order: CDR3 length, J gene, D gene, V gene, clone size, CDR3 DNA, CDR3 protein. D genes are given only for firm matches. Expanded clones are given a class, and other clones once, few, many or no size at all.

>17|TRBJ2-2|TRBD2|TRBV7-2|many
TGTGCCAGCAGCCTAGGACTAGCGGGAGGGAACACCGGGGAGCTGTTTTTT
CASSLGLAGGNTGELFF
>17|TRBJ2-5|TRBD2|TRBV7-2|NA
TGTGCCAGCAGCCCCAACAGAGGGCTAGCGGTACAAGAGACCCAGTACTTC
CASSPNRGLAVQETQYF
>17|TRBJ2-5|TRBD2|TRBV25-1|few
TGTGCCAGCAGTGACCCTACCCCGGGACTAGCCGGGGAGACCCAGTACTTC
CASSDPTPGLAGETQYF
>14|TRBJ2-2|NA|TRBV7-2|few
TGTGCCAGCAGCTTACTTGCAGGGCCCGGGGAGCTGTTTTTT
CASSLLAGPGELFF
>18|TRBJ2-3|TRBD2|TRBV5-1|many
TGCGCCAGCAGCCCCTCGGGACTAGCGGGAGTGCGGACAGATACGCAGTATTTT
CASSPSGLAGVRTDTQYF
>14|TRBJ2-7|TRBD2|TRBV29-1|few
TGCAGCGTTCGACTAGCGGGATGGTCCTACGAGCAGTACTTC
CSVRLAGWSYEQYF
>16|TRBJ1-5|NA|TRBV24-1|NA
TGTGCCACCAGTGAGGGTGGGGGGCCGCTCAATCAGCCCCAGCATTTT
CATSEGGGPLNQPQHF
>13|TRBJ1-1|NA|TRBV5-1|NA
TGCGCCAGCAGTTCGTGGAGGAACACTGAAGCTTTCTTT
CASSSWRNTEAFF
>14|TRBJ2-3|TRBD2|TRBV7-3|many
TGTGCCAGCAGCTATGGCGGGAGTGCAGATACGCAGTATTTT
CASSYGGSADTQYF
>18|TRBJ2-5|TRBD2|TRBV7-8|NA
TGTGCCAGCAGCTATTCACGGACGGGACTAGCGGGAGAAGAGACCCAGTACTTC
CASSYSRTGLAGEETQYF
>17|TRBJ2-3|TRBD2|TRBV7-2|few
TGTGCCAGCGGACGCGGGAGGGCCGATTCGAGCACAGATACGCAGTATTTT
CASGRGRADSSTDTQYF
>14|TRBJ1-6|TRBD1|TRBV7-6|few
TGTGCCAGCAGCTTGACAGGGCAAAATTCACCCCTCCACTTT
CASSLTGQNSPLHF
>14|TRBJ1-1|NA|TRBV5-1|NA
TGCGCCAGCAGCTATTCCCGCGTCGACACTGAAGCTTTCTTT
CASSYSRVDTEAFF
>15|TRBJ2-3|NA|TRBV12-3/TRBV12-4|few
TGTGCCAGCAGTTCACAGGGCTTTCGCACAGATACGCAGTATTTT
CASSSQGFRTDTQYF
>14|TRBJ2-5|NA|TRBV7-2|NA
TGTGCCAGCAGCTTCAGGGGGGAGGAGGAGACCCAGTACTTC
CASSFRGEEETQYF
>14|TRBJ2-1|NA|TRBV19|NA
TGTGCCAGTAGTTCAGGTAACCCCAACAATGAGCAGTTCTTC
CASSSGNPNNEQFF
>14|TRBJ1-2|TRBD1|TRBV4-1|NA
TGTGCCAGCAGCCAAAGACAGGGAGGGTATGGCTACACCTTC
CASSQRQGGYGYTF
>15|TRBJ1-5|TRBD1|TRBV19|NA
TGTGCCAGTAGTAGTCAGAAGGGGGCAGGACAGCCCCAGCATTTT
CASSSQKGAGQPQHF
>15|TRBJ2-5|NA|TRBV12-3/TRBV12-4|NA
TGTGCCAGCAGTTTTATTGCGGGACCCGAAGAGACCCAGTACTTC
CASSFIAGPEETQYF
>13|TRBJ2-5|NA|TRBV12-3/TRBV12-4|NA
TGTGCCAGCACTGTGACAGCAAGAGATGCCCAGTACTTC
CASTVTARDAQYF
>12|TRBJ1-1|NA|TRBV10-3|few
TGTGCCATCAGGGACCTGGGCACTGAAGCTTTCTTT
CAIRDLGTEAFF
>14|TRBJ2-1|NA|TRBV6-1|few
TGTGCCAGCAGCGGGGGAGTCTCCTACAATGAGCAGTTCTTC
CASSGGVSYNEQFF
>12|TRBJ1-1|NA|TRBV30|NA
TGTGCCTGGAGTATGGGGAACACTGAAGCTTTCTTT
CAWSMGNTEAFF
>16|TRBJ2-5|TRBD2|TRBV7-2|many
TGTGCCAGCAGCTTAGTCGTAGCGGGAGGGCCCGAGACCCAGTACTTC
CASSLVVAGGPETQYF
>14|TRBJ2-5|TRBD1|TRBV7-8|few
TGTGCCAGTACGTTCGGGACAGGCAAGGAGACCCAGTACTTC
CASTFGTGKETQYF
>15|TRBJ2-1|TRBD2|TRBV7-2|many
TGTGCCAGCAGCTTAGAACCGGGAGGAACCAATGAGCAGTTCTTC
CASSLEPGGTNEQFF
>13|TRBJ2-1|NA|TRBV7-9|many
TGTGCCAGCGGGAGCGGGCGCTACAATGAGCAGTTCTTC
CASGSGRYNEQFF
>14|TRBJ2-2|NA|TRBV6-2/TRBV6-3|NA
TGTGCCAGCCGGTCGGCTGGATTCACCGGGGAGCTGTTTTTT
CASRSAGFTGELFF
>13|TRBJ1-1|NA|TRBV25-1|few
TGTGCCAGCCTGGGTCCCATCAGGGATGGAGCTTTCTTT
CASLGPIRDGAFF
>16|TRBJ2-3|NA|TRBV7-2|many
TGTGCCAGCAGCTTTCGGGGGGCAGGGGGGGCAGATACGCAGTATTTT
CASSFRGAGGADTQYF
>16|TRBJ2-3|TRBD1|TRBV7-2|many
TGTGCCAGCAGCCAGAACCGACAGGGGAAAGGAGATACGCAGTATTTT
CASSQNRQGKGDTQYF
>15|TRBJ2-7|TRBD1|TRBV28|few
TGTGCCAGCAGCCCGGCCGGGACAGGGTATCACGAGCAGTACTTC
CASSPAGTGYHEQYF
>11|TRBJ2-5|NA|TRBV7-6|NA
TGTGCCAGCGAGTCAGGCGAGACCCAGTACTTC
CASESGETQYF
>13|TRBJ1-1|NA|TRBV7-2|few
TGTGCCAGCAGCCAAGGGGGTTACACTGAAGCTTTCTTT
CASSQGGYTEAFF
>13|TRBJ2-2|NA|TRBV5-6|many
TGTGCCAGCAGCCCGTGGAACACCGGGGAGCTGTTTTTT
CASSPWNTGELFF